This T cell receptor (beta chain) derives from a study of siplizumab effects on memory and regulatory T cells. With regard to this clone: Antigen specificity is unknown.

Study conclusions and caveats: Tregs proliferating in siplizumab cultures lacked confirmation of their suppressive function. Memory T cells appeared less diverse than naive cells, which seemed to contribute substantially to alloresponse. Alloreactive sequences from unstimulated CD4+ memory cells fell significantly with siplizumab. A mean of approximately 69% of mappable alloreactive CD4+ clones were Treg-derived with siplizumab, compared with about 27% in controls.

TCRdb's copy holds only in-frame clones and misses some; the assay was immunoSEQ multiplex PCR. Found here are 100,000 to 120,000 clones, about 93% of them singletons; the top ten hold about 0.34%. Material: CD4+ T cells sorted from blood. This TCR derives from a human donor in good health.

CDR3 nucleotides: TGCGCCAGCAGCTTAACGGGATCAGGGGCCGGGGAGCTGTTTTTT. Translated: CASSLTGSGAGELFF. The rearrangement uses TRBV5-1 and TRBJ2-2; possibly TRBD1 for D (6 bases). The CDR3 extends over 15 amino acids. With 2 bases removed from V and 6 bases from J, the gap between germline ends came to 14 bases. CDR1 is SGHRS, CDR2 YFSETQ, per germline.